The T cell receptor beta chain described here comes from a study of T cells in localized non-small cell lung cancer. Study findings and constraints: Uninvolved adjacent lung had higher T cell clonality than tumor and all other tissues. Appearance in adjacent lung was seen for a median around 60 of the top 100 tumor clones.

In regard to this clone: Its antigen is unidentified.

V was cut by 6 bases and J by 3 bases, with 15 bases left in between. The CDR3 consists of 14 residues. Germline V gene data show CDR1 as SNHLY and CDR2 as FYNNEI. Clones were read by immunoSEQ multiplex PCR, and TCRdb kept only the in-frame ones, dropping some. The repertoire has around 130,000 clones, 70% to 90% of them found once; the top ten carry around 1.7%. This TCR came from a female donor at least 60 years old with stage I lung adenocarcinoma. The material sequenced was peripheral blood, taken before any cancer treatment. The gene calls are TRBV2 and TRBJ2-7; TRBD2 is a possible D gene (5 bases). The CDR3 reads CASSTQLGIYEQYF. In DNA form, the CDR3 reads TGTGCCAGCAGCACCCAACTAGGGATCTACGAGCAGTACTTC.